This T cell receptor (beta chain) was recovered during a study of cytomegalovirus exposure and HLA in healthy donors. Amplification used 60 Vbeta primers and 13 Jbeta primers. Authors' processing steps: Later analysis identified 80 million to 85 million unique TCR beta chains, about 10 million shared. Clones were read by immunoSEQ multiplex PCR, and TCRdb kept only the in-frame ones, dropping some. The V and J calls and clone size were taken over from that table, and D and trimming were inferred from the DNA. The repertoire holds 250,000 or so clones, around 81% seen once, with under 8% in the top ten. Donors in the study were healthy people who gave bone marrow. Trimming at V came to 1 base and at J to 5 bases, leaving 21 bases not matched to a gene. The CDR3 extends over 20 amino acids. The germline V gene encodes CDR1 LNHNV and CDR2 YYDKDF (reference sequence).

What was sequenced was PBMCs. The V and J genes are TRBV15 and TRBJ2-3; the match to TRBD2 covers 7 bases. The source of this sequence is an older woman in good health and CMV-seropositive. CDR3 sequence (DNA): TGTGCCACCAGCAGAGTAGTGGGAGGGGTTGGGGGAGGGAGAGAAGATACGCAGTATTTT. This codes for CATSRVVGGVGGGREDTQYF.